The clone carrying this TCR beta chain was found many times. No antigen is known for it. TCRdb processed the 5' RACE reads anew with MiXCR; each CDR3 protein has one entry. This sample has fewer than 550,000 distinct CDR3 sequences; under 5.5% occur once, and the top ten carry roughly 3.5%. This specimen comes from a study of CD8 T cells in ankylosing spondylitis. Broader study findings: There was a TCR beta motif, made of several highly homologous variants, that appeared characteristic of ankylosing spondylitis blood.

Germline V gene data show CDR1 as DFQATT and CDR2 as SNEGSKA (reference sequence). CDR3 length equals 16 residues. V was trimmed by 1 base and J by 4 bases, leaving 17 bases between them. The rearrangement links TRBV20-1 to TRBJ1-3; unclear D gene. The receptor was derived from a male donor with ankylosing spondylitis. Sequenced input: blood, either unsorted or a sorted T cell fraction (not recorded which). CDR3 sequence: CSARGNQAQLGNTIYF. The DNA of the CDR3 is TGCAGTGCTAGAGGGAATCAGGCACAACTCGGAAACACCATATATTTT.